These 31 T cell receptor beta chains came from one sample sequenced in a study of T cells after yellow fever vaccination. MiXCR was run by TCRdb on the 5' RACE reads, yielding one entry per CDR3 protein. The table lists hundreds of thousands of distinct CDR3 sequences, 11% of them singletons. The sample here was PBMCs, taken on the day of the first yellow fever vaccination. The receptors were sampled from a young man who received the YFV17D yellow fever vaccine.

The chain is built from TRBV11-2 and TRBJ2-1, with TRBD2 identical over 12 bases. The CDR3 contains 19 residues. Per the germline V gene, CDR1 is SGHAT and CDR2 is FQNNGV. Germline trimming cut 5 bases from V and 0 bases from J; bases unmatched to any gene: 11. The CDR3 spells CASSPRWTSGASSYNEQFF. The CDR3 DNA follows: TGTGCCAGCAGCCCCCGATGGACTAGCGGGGCCAGCTCCTACAATGAGCAGTTCTTC.

The gene calls are TRBV12-3 or TRBV12-4 and TRBJ2-7, with 7 bases matching TRBD1. J gave up 3 bases and V 5 bases, and 13 bases lay outside the gene matches. CDR3 length: 16 residues. As DNA, the CDR3 is TGTGCCAGCAGTACTTCCTACAGGGGAAGGGTCTACGAGCAGTACTTC. Residues: CASSTSYRGRVYEQYF.

This clonotype has just a few counts. This chain links TRBV5-1 with TRBJ2-3; the D is unclear. This CDR3 has 13 amino acids. The germline CDR1 and CDR2 sequences are SGHRS and YFSETQ. V gave up 4 bases and J gave up 0 bases, with 6 bases separating them. CDR3 nucleotides: TGCGCCAGCAGCAAGGACAGCACAGATACGCAGTATTTT. It specifies CASSKDSTDTQYF.

This clonotype was detected only a few times. This sequence joins TRBV21-1 and TRBJ2-4; the table's D gene call, TRBD1, was not cross checked with the DNA. TRBV21-1 is termed a pseudogene. This CDR3 has 14 residues. The CDR3 DNA reads TGTGCCGGGCCCGGGACCGCGAGGGGAAACATTCAGTACTTC. Translated: CAGPGTARGNIQYF.

In this sample, this clonotype turned up a few times. This chain uses TRBV5-1 with TRBJ2-3; tentatively, D is TRBD2 (6 bases). The CDR3 extends over 14 amino acids. V dropped 7 bases and J dropped 1 base, with 13 bases sitting between them. The V gene's germline CDR1 is SGHRS and CDR2 YFSETQ. Here the CDR3 reads CASEETGGTDTQYF. In DNA, the CDR3 is TGCGCCAGCGAGGAGACGGGGGGCACAGATACGCAGTATTTT.

The rearrangement links TRBV11-2 to TRBJ2-3; 8 bases map to TRBD2. The CDR3 is made up of 18 amino acids. Germline trimming cut 5 bases from V and 1 base from J; bases unmatched to any gene: 14. Per the germline V gene, CDR1 is SGHAT and CDR2 is FQNNGV. The CDR3: CASSLFLTSVTRTDTQYF. The CDR3 nucleotides read TGTGCCAGCAGCCTCTTCTTGACTAGCGTAACACGCACAGATACGCAGTATTTT.

This clonotype was recorded a few times. This chain links TRBV6-1 with TRBJ2-7, with D unclear. This CDR3 spans 16 amino acids. Germline CDR1 reads MNHNS; CDR2 reads SASEGT. Trimming left V 6 bases short and J 0 bases short, with 18 bases between. CDR3 sequence (DNA): TGTGCCAGCAGGCCACCTCTACAACCGAGCTCCTACGAGCAGTACTTC. Protein product: CASRPPLQPSSYEQYF.

V and J are TRBV7-9 and TRBJ1-1, with D perhaps matching TRBD1 (6 bases). The CDR3 totals 13 residues. Germline CDR1 is SEHNR and CDR2 is FQNEAQ (reference sequence). V lost 8 bases to trimming and J lost 0 bases, with 10 bases between them. The CDR3 sequence is CASGQSMNTEAFF. CDR3 DNA sequence: TGTGCCAGCGGACAGTCCATGAACACTGAAGCTTTCTTT.

The sample holds a few counts of this clonotype. V is TRBV11-1 and J is TRBJ1-2, with D perhaps TRBD1 (5 bases). Trimming cost V 1 base and J 2 bases, with 20 bases left between them. Germline values: CDR1 SGHAT, CDR2 FQDESV (reference sequence). This CDR3 has 18 amino acids. DNA for the CDR3: TGTGCCAGCAGCTTAGGTCTGGCCAGGGAAGCTCCCAACTATGGCTACACCTTC. Its translation: CASSLGLAREAPNYGYTF.

V gene TRBV4-2 combines with J gene TRBJ2-3; 7 nucleotides align to TRBD2. Germline V gene lookup returns CDR1 LGHNA and CDR2 YNFKEQ. J was trimmed by 4 bases and V by 8 bases; bases with no gene match: 15. The CDR3 consists of 16 residues. The CDR3 region is CASGRGVLRDSDTQYF. The CDR3, as DNA: TGTGCCAGCGGCCGGGGGGTCCTACGGGACTCAGATACGCAGTATTTT.

This clonotype has a handful of counts. The chain couples TRBV12-3 or TRBV12-4 to TRBJ2-3; 13 bases line up with TRBD2. The CDR3 spans 16 residues. Trimming cost V 6 bases and J 4 bases; bases outside gene matches: 7. CDR3 sequence: CASSSLAGGRADTQYF. Written as DNA, the CDR3 is TGTGCCAGCAGCTCACTAGCGGGGGGGCGTGCAGATACGCAGTATTTT.

This clonotype was observed a few times. This chain links TRBV4-3 with TRBJ1-2; no reliable D call. The germline CDR1 and CDR2 sequences are LGHNA and YSLEER. The CDR3 covers 16 residues. Trimming stripped 0 bases from V and 6 bases from J, with 17 bases between. CDR3 in amino acids: CASSQERRPVVNGYTF. The CDR3, as DNA: TGCGCCAGCAGCCAAGAACGTCGGCCGGTCGTAAATGGCTACACCTTC.

The rearrangement uses TRBV5-1 and TRBJ2-6, with 7 bases fitting TRBD1. This CDR3 has 15 amino acids. Trimming cost V 4 bases and J 7 bases; bases outside gene matches: 8. CDR1 is SGHRS, CDR2 YFSETQ, per germline. In DNA, the CDR3 is TGCGCCAGCAGCCAGACCGGACAGGTCGCCAACGTCCTGACTTTC. This codes for CASSQTGQVANVLTF.

This clonotype showed up just a few times. The rearrangement links TRBV6-2 or TRBV6-3 to TRBJ2-7; D remains ambiguous. The length of the CDR3 is 12 residues. CDR1 is MNHEY, CDR2 SVGEGT, per germline. Trimming removed 2 bases from V and 2 bases from J, with 4 bases in between. In DNA, the CDR3 is TGTGCCAGCAGTTACCACCCCTACGAGCAGTACGTC. Amino acid sequence: CASSYHPYEQYV.

This clonotype was found a few times. Here the CDR3 reads CASRPPGKNYGYTF. DNA of the CDR3: TGTGCCAGCAGGCCTCCGGGAAAGAACTATGGCTACACCTTC. The J gene is TRBJ1-2, the V gene TRBV6-2 or TRBV6-3, with no clear D. The V end was cut by 6 bases, the J end by 2 bases, with 13 bases between. This CDR3 region has 14 residues. The germline gives CDR1 MNHEY, CDR2 SVGEGT.

This clonotype has a handful of counts. The chain joins TRBV20-1 to TRBJ2-5; TRBD2 is a possible D gene (5 bases). V was cut by 5 bases and J by 9 bases, with 19 bases left in between. This CDR3 is built from 13 residues. CDR1 is DFQATT and CDR2 is SNEGSKA in the germline V gene (reference sequence). CDR3 sequence (DNA): TGCAGTGCTGGAGGACTGGAGGTACGGGCCCAGTACTTC. It specifies CSAGGLEVRAQYF.

This chain joins TRBV10-3 and TRBJ2-1, with no clear D. This CDR3 has 14 amino acids. The germline gives CDR1 ENHRY, CDR2 SYGVKD. Deletions cut 8 bases from V and 6 bases from J, with 17 bases between. CDR3 nucleotide sequence: TGTGCCATCGGTTCTCTAGTGGTTTTCAATGAGCAGTTCTTC. It specifies CAIGSLVVFNEQFF.

In this sample, this clonotype turned up a few times. This CDR3 reads CASSLQGAAYEQYV. The CDR3 coding sequence is TGTGCCAGCAGCTTACAGGGGGCTGCTTACGAGCAGTACGTC. V usage is TRBV11-2 and J usage is TRBJ2-7, with 8 bases lining up with TRBD1. In germline, CDR1 is SGHAT, CDR2 FQNNGV. The CDR3 has 14 amino acids. V lost 2 bases to trimming and J lost 4 bases; unmatched junction nucleotides: 4.

In this sample, this clonotype turned up a few times. This chain uses TRBV6-1 with TRBJ2-3; TRBD1 aligns across 7 bases. The germline V gene has CDR1 MNHNS and CDR2 SASEGT. The CDR3 is made up of 14 amino acids. Germline trimming cut 3 bases from V and 5 bases from J; bases unmatched to any gene: 5. Here the CDR3 reads CASSEVPGGDTQYF. The CDR3 nucleotides are TGTGCCAGCAGTGAGGTTCCAGGGGGAGATACGCAGTATTTT.

This chain links TRBV6-5 with TRBJ2-2, with D possibly TRBD1 on 5 matching bases. Germline V CDR1 and CDR2: MNHEY, SVGAGI. Trimming removed 6 bases at V and 7 bases at J, with 12 bases between. The CDR3 has 13 residues. The CDR3: CASSYQGFGELFF. CDR3 DNA: TGTGCCAGCAGCTACCAGGGTTTCGGGGAGCTGTTTTTT.

The V call is TRBV7-8, the J call TRBJ1-1; tentative D call: TRBD1 (5 bases). The CDR3 contains 15 residues. V was trimmed by 1 base and J by 4 bases, leaving 13 bases between them. The germline gives CDR1 SGHVS, CDR2 FQNEAQ. The CDR3 nucleotides are TGTGCCAGCAGCTTAGAAAGGGTAGGGGCCACTGAAGCTTTCTTT. Translating it yields CASSLERVGATEAFF.

This clonotype was seen a handful of times. This rearrangement joins TRBV6-5 to TRBJ2-5; no clear D gene. The germline V gene has CDR1 MNHEY and CDR2 SVGAGI. The CDR3 length is 13 residues. Between the trimmed V and J ends, which lost 3 bases and 5 bases, there was a span of 10 bases. CDR3 coding DNA: TGTGCCAGCAGTTATGGAACGGTGGAGACCCAGTACTTC. Its translation is CASSYGTVETQYF.

This clonotype was seen more than once but under ten times. This chain uses TRBV2 with TRBJ2-2, with D perhaps given as TRBD1 or TRBD2 (6 bases each). This CDR3 comprises 15 residues. V gave up 4 bases and J gave up 5 bases, with 14 bases separating them. Germline V lookup: CDR1 SNHLY, CDR2 FYNNEI. The CDR3 sequence is CASSVEGRGTGELFF. CDR3 bases: TGTGCCAGCAGTGTGGAGGGCAGGGGAACCGGGGAGCTGTTTTTT.

V usage is TRBV9 and J usage is TRBJ2-7; D is uncertain. V shed 2 bases and J shed 0 bases, with 6 bases lying between them. The CDR3 has 13 residues. Germline loops: CDR1 SGDLS, CDR2 YYNGEE. CDR3 sequence reads: CASSVASSYEQYF. In DNA form, the CDR3 reads TGTGCCAGCAGCGTGGCTAGCTCCTACGAGCAGTACTTC. Based on the CDR3 plus reference TRBV9 and TRBJ2-7, the full variable domain is DSGVTQTPKHLITATGQRVTLRCSPRSGDLSVYWYQQSLDQGLQFLIQYYNGEERAKGNILERFSAQQFPDLHSELNLSSLELGDSALYFCASSVASSYEQYFGPGTRLTVT.

The chain joins TRBV6-2 or TRBV6-3 to TRBJ2-1; D is perhaps TRBD2 (5 bases). V lost 2 bases to trimming and J lost 7 bases, with 9 bases between them. The CDR3 contains 13 residues. In germline, CDR1 is MNHEY, CDR2 SVGEGT. The CDR3 loop reads CASSYGLLNEQFF. The CDR3 region has the DNA TGTGCCAGCAGTTACGGACTCTTAAATGAGCAGTTCTTC.

This clonotype was detected only a few times. The chain couples TRBV5-1 to TRBJ2-3; 7 nucleotides match TRBD2. Germline V gene data show CDR1 as SGHRS and CDR2 as YFSETQ. The CDR3 loop spans 22 amino acids. Trimming at V came to 5 bases and at J to 0 bases, leaving 27 bases not matched to a gene. CDR3 protein: CASRTARGTQDTEPFSTDTQYF. Written as DNA, the CDR3 is TGCGCCAGCAGGACCGCGCGGGGGACCCAAGATACGGAACCTTTTAGCACAGATACGCAGTATTTT.

The table lists this clonotype with a count of one. The rearrangement joins TRBV20-1 to TRBJ2-1; D might be TRBD2 (7 bases). Germline values: CDR1 DFQATT, CDR2 SNEGSKA (reference sequence). Trimming took off 0 bases at V and 8 bases at J, with 20 bases between the two ends. The CDR3 runs 16 residues. The CDR3 nucleotides read TGCAGTGCTAGAGATTCGGCGGGGGCGCTTGTCGATGAGCAGTTCTTC. Protein: CSARDSAGALVDEQFF.

The chain has TRBV29-1 and TRBJ2-3, with a possible D match to TRBD1 (5 bases). The CDR3 loop spans 13 amino acids. Trimming removed 4 bases at V and 6 bases at J, with 14 bases between. Germline V CDR1 and CDR2: SQVTM, ANQGSEA. CDR3 nucleotides: TGCAGCGTTGTGGGCGGAACAGGCGATACGCAGTATTTT. Amino acids: CSVVGGTGDTQYF.

This clonotype has at least ten counts. The chain recombines TRBV29-1 with TRBJ1-5; TRBD1 aligns across 7 bases. The CDR3 is 12 amino acids. Germline V gene data show CDR1 as SQVTM and CDR2 as ANQGSEA. J gave up 9 bases and V 7 bases, and 9 bases lay outside the gene matches. CDR3 bases: TGCAGCGCCCAGGGGGACGCAGGGCCCCAGCATTTT. Its translation is CSAQGDAGPQHF.

This clonotype appeared a few times. The rearrangement joins TRBV7-9 to TRBJ1-2, with D perhaps matching TRBD1 (6 bases). The ends were cut back, 1 base at V and 7 bases at J, with 10 bases in the middle. The CDR3 runs 13 residues. From germline, CDR1 is SEHNR and CDR2 FQNEAQ (reference sequence). The CDR3 DNA reads as TGTGCCAGCAGCTTAGACAGGGTCGGTGGCTACACCTTC. It encodes CASSLDRVGGYTF.

This clonotype was counted between two and nine times. The chain is built from TRBV30 and TRBJ2-2; D perhaps matches TRBD2 (5 bases). The germline V gene has CDR1 GTSNPN and CDR2 SVGIG (reference sequence). There are 15 residues in the CDR3. With 4 bases removed from V and 4 bases from J, the gap between germline ends came to 16 bases. The CDR3 sequence: CAWNRGGRTTGELFF. CDR3 sequence (DNA): TGTGCCTGGAACCGGGGTGGCCGGACCACCGGGGAGCTGTTTTTT.